This T cell receptor beta chain was sequenced during a study of T cells in Graves' hyperthyroidism and ophthalmopathy (dated by TCRdb to the late 2010s). About the full investigation: Peripheral blood samples were taken at the time of initial diagnosis, prior to any treatment. TCR V-J signatures able to tell the groups apart were searched for in a discovery cohort of some 100 patients, of whom 43 had Graves' ophthalmopathy and 57 had stable Graves' hyperthyroidism. Whether ophthalmopathy could be predicted prospectively was tested in an independent validation cohort made up of 18 to 20 hyperthyroidism patients plus 17 patients who later progressed to ophthalmopathy. For training and testing, the 100 or so patients in the discovery cohort were randomly divided in a 7:3 ratio. In addition, the study compared T-cell repertoires in thyroid tissue and in blood from 6 or 7 Graves' hyperthyroidism patients. Once sampling was done, hyperthyroidism patients were given methimazole at a starting dose of 30 mg daily, whereas ophthalmopathy patients were given high-dose intravenous methylprednisolone. The paper describes TCR Vbeta CDR3 sequencing of roughly 130 peripheral blood samples, made up of some 42 ophthalmopathy patients, 70 to 80 hyperthyroidism patients and about 17 progressor patients.

The TCR beta CDR3 regions were amplified from the RNA transcripts. For the first round of RT-PCR on the TCR CDR3, the HTBI primer set was used together with the Qiagen OneStep RT-PCR kit. Libraries were constructed in a second round of multiplex PCR, after which size selection and purification were carried out. Paired-end sequencing of the libraries was performed with 100 bp reads on an Illumina HiSeq2000. The original methods were these. SOAPnuke was used to process the raw data, with reads discarded if the reads contained adapters or uncalled bases, had a mean Phred below 15, or lacked an exact constant-primer or identifier match. High-quality paired reads were merged using COPE v1.2.5, and each unique nucleotide sequence was defined as a clonotype. Clonotypes were aligned to IMGT TRBV, TRBD and TRBJ reference segments using MiTCR v1.1. The analysis was restricted to V-J combinations with a frequency above 0.0001, which together covered just over 99% of the repertoires. A TCS score was defined as the ratio of F50 (clonal expansion) to E x V (chaos), with BLOSUM62-based TCRdist applied between CDR3 peptides within each V-J. Welch's t-statistics and random forest reduced fewer than 550 V-J features to 13, which were used in a naive Bayes classifier (R e1071). Using fastp at Q25 and MiXCR, TCRdb reprocessed the public reads and kept productive beta chains. Identical CDR3 protein sequences are pooled into one entry, listed with their most common genes and DNA. The V and J calls come from TCRdb's annotation, not from the publication. This sample gives 250,000 to 400,000 distinct CDR3 sequences in total; roughly 13% of them show up just once. About a third of the sample goes to the ten largest clones.

Ophthalmopathy patients had moderately to severely active disease, Clinical Activity Score of at least 3, NOSPECS grade of at least 4, and duration under 3 months. The study excluded patients with uncontrolled infections, other autoimmune diseases, pregnancy or lactation. Diagnoses were established on the basis of clinical symptoms, serum thyroxine and TRAb, thyroid ultrasound, and orbital computed tomography. PBMCs were separated from about 10 ml of fresh peripheral blood using Ficoll-Paque density gradient centrifugation. Trizol reagent was used to extract total RNA, and RNA quality was then checked on an Agilent 2100 Bioanalyzer. Trimming at the junction amounts to 3 bases on V and 8 bases on J, and the germline ends lie 24 bases apart. Including the terminal cysteine and phenylalanine, the CDR3 comprises 17 residues. The kept DNA is CDR3 alone, 51 bases in frame from the first base. This clonotype has a count of ten or more. The target of this receptor is not known. No base quality values were provided; no much bigger clone lies one nucleotide off.

General study outcomes and caveats: In cross-validation, a model built on a 13 V-J signature told ophthalmopathy apart from stable hyperthyroidism with about 90% sensitivity and approximately 81% specificity, and in testing the same model reached 80%/75%. In validation, the model predicted progression to ophthalmopathy with around 71% sensitivity and 72% to 85% specificity, a median of about 6.7 months before onset. No statistical method was used to set the sample size in advance, and investigators knew the group allocation. Blood samples also contained most of the expanded thyroid clonotypes (frequency above 0.001), which suggests that blood repertoires may reflect thyroid immune responses.

This sequence uses TRBV12-3 or TRBV12-4 and TRBJ2-3; TRBD2 could be the D gene, as 7 bases match. Sequenced input: blood. This TCR derives from a middle-aged woman with Graves' ophthalmopathy. The nucleotide sequence reads as follows: TGTGCCAGCAGTTTGTCGGGGGGCGCGCAATCATCGGGTACGCAGTATTTT. Translated, it gives CASSLSGGAQSSGTQYF.